The T cell receptor (beta chain) under discussion was sequenced for a study of Ad26.COV2.S vaccination and SARS-CoV-2 variants (dated by TCRdb to the early 2020s). Describing the broader study: Vaccine-arm donors were drawn from COV1001, a multicentre, randomized, double-blind, placebo-controlled phase I-IIa trial of Ad26.COV2.S in healthy adults. Ad26.COV2.S was administered intramuscularly at 5 x 10^10 or 1 x 10^11 viral particles, either as a single shot or as two shots given 56 days apart. Sequencing of the TCRbeta repertoire served to evaluate the specificity and breadth of SARS-CoV-2-reactive T cell receptors following Ad26.COV2.S vaccination. The TCR-sequenced set comprised approximately 32 samples: roughly 19 Ad26.COV2.S vaccine recipients, 5 placebo recipients and 8 SARS-CoV-2 convalescent individuals. Trial participants were randomized into five groups of five: low-dose or high-dose Ad26.COV2.S given once or twice, or placebo on both occasions. Throughout the experiments and outcome assessment, investigators stayed blinded to trial group allocation. Summary of the overall study and its limitations: Non-spike TCR breadth was comparable between vaccine and placebo recipients, consistent with the vaccine containing only spike. The study lacked the statistical power to compare responses across vaccine doses or regimens. Spike-specific TCR breadth was higher in Ad26.COV2.S recipients than in placebo recipients (P = 0.0014). According to the authors, total T cell responses may have been underestimated by the TCR breadth and depth analyses. After vaccination, spike-specific CD8+ and CD4+ T cell responses were reported to show substantial breadth.

The immunoSEQ Assay was the method used to sequence TCRbeta CDR3 regions. After extraction, genomic DNA underwent amplification by bias-controlled multiplex PCR, followed by high-throughput sequencing. In the authors' own workflow: To quantify the absolute abundance of each unique TCRbeta CDR3 region, sequences were collapsed and filtered. Usable DNA was measured by amplifying reference genes present in all nucleated cells, and TCRbeta template counts were normalized to that usable DNA to estimate T cell fraction. Repertoire TCRs were annotated as SARS-CoV-2-specific when V gene, CDR3 amino acid sequence and J gene were exactly matched to a known reactive TCR set. MIRA supplied the reference SARS-CoV-2 TCR set, which was filtered for enrichment in COVID-19-positive ImmuneCODE repertoires so that public or cross-reactive TCRs were removed. Drawing on the MIRA antigens, annotated TCRs were analysed further at the level of specific ORF or position within ORF. Breadth was defined as the number of annotated unique rearrangements divided by the total number of unique productive rearrangements, and depth was defined as the summed frequency of the annotated unique rearrangements. TCR breadth was compared between groups using two-sided Wilcoxon rank-sum tests. Held by TCRdb, this immuneACCESS table contains in-frame sequences only and omits some clones. Under half of the omission traces to an unresolved V gene where checked; the cause of the rest is unknown. The V and J calls and clone size were taken over from that table, and D and trimming were inferred from the DNA. The sample profile shows about 320,000 clones; 85% to 90% of them were found once. The top ten clones comprise 1.5% to 2.5% of the sample.

About this clone: Its antigen has not been determined. Per-nucleotide qualities are absent, and no much larger clonotype sits a single base away.

The treatment or condition label on this specimen signifies: about 20 received Ad26.COV2.S at low or high dose, single or two shots; about 5 received placebo; per-sample allocation not given. For vaccine and placebo recipients, repertoires were sequenced using samples collected on day 63 after the first injection. In Cohort 1b, 25 adults aged 18-55 years were enrolled at a single site in Boston, USA, between 29 July and 7 August 2020. As a vaccine, Ad26.COV2.S was a replication-incompetent adenovirus type 26 vector that expressed a prefusion-stabilized SARS-CoV-2 spike protein derived from the original Wuhan strain. From a lookup of the germline V gene, CDR1 and CDR2 are SGHDT and YYEEEE. The CDR3 runs 14 residues from the cysteine to the phenylalanine. The sequence is cut down to CDR3 DNA, 42 bases in frame from base 1. The V and J ends are trimmed by 0 bases and 3 bases, leaving 9 bases between them.

This chain is built from TRBV5-6 and TRBJ2-5; the D segment could be TRBD1, given 6 matching bases. This clonotype was sampled from a person between 18 and 65 years old who received the Ad26.COV2.S COVID-19 vaccine or a placebo. The sample was peripheral blood, taken in a trial of Ad26.COV2.S vaccine versus placebo. Here is the DNA: TGTGCCAGCAGCTTGGCGCCAGGGGAAGAGACCCAGTACTTC. Translated, this gives CASSLAPGEETQYF.